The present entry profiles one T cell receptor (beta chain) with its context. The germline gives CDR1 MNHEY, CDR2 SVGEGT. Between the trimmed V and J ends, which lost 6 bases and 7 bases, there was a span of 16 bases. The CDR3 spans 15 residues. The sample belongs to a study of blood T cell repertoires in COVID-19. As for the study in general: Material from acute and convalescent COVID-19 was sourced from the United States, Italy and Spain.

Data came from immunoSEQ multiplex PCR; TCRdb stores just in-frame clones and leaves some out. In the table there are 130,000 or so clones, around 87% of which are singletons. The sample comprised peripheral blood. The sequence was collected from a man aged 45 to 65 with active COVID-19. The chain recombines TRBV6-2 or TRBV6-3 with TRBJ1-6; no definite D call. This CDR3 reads CASSLGQSRNSPLHF. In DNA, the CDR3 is TGTGCCAGCAGCCTCGGCCAGTCCAGGAATTCACCCCTCCACTTT.